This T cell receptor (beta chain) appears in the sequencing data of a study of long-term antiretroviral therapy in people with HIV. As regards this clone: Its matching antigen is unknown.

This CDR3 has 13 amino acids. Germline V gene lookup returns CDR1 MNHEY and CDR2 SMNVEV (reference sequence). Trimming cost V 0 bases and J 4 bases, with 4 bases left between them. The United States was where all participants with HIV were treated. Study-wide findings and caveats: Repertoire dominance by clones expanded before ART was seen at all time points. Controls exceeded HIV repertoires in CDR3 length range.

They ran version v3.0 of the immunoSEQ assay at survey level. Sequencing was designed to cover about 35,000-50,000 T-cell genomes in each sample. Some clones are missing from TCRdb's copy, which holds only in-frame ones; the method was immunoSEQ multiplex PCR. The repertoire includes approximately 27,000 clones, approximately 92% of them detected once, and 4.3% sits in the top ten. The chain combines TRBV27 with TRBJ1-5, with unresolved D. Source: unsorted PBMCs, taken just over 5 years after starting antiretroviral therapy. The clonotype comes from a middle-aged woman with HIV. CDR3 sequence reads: CASSLSGNQPQHF. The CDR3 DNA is TGTGCCAGCAGTTTATCAGGGAATCAGCCCCAGCATTTT.